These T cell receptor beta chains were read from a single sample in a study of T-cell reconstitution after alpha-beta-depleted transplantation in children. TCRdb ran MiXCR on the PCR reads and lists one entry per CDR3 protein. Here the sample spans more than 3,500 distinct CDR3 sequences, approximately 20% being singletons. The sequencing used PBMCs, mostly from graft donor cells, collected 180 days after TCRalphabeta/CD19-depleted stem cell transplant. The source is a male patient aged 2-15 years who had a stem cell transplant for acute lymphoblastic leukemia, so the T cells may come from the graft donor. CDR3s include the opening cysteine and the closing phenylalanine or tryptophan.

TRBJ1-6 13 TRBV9 CASSAGVDSPLHF
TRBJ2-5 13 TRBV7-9 CASNRLTKETQYF
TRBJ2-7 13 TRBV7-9 CATPWGGGAEQYF
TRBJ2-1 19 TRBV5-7 CASSFKLGTPRGVYNEQFF
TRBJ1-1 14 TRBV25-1 CASRFGRLGTEAFF
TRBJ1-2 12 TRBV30 CAWGAPDYGYTF
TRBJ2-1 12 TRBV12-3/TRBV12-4 CASSSYENEQFF
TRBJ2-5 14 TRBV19 CASSQILSRETQYF
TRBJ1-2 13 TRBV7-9 CASSLAANYGYTF
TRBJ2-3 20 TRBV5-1 CASSLWSLHSTGENTDTQYF
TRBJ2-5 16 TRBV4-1 CASSQTPGQKQETQYF
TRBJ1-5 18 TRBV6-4 CASNRHTGQILRNQPQHF
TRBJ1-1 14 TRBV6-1 CATSPGPQNTEAFF
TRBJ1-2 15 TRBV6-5 CASSYRGPPIYGYTF
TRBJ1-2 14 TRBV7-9 CASSLVGTGDGYTF
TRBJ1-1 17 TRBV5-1 CASSGLVRGTVGAEAFF
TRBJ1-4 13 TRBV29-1 CSVELQGAEKLFF
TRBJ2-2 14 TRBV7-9 CASSLLAIGEELFF
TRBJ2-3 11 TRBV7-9 CASSLKDTQYF
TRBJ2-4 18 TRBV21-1 CASSGLLWTVKAKNIQYF
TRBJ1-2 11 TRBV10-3 CAISVNYGYTF
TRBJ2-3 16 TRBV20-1 CRAKTSGGLSTVTQYF
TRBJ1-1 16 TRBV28 CASSLIPGTGWTEAFF
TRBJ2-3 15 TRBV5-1 CASSLLRESTDTQYF
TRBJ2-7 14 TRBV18 CASSPGNTAYEQYF
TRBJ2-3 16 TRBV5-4 CASSILTGSQSDTQYF
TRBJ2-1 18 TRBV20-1 CSASPQTGTSGRAGEQFF
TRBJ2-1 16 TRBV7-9 CASSLGTSGSYNEQFF
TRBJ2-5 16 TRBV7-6 CASSPPHSQGAETQYF
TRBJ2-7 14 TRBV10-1 CASSEGGPPYEQYF
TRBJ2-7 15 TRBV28 CASSFEGTGVHEQYF
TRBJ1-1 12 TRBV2 CASRGGGTEAFF
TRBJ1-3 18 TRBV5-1 CASRTGTERSWSGNTIYF
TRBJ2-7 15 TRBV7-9 CASSYGGGNSYEQYF
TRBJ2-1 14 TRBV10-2 CASSETGSYNEQFF
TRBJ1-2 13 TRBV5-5 CASSLQGNYGYTF
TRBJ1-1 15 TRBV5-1 CASSSGAGLNTEAFF
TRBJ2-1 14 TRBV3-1 CASSQEISIYEQFF
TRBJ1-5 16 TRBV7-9 CASSPGGFYSNQPQHF
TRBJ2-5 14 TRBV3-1 CASSQELDEETQYF
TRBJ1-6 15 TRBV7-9 CASSLARTEDETLHF
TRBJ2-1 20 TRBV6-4 CASRPQGRWTSGSSYNEQFF
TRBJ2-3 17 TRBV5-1 CASSLAASGRAADTQYF
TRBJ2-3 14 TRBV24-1 CATSEAAGTDTQYF
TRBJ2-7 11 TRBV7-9 CASSPSYEQYF
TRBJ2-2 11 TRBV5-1 CASRSGGELFF